Reported below is one T cell receptor beta chain. The antigen is unknown. Generated by immunoSEQ multiplex PCR, the TCRdb table keeps only in-frame clones and is missing some. The sample holds about 85,000 clones, 80% to 90% seen once. This sample was included in a study of T cell responses to AZD1222 COVID-19 vaccine. Study context: The analysis combined second doses at about 4 or about 12 weeks.

The CDR3 is 12 amino acids. Germline loops: CDR1 SGHTA, CDR2 FQGNSA. V was clipped by 2 bases and J by 9 bases, with 8 bases between them. Findings and limits, study-wide: Mapped onto spike, vaccine-associated CD4 TCRs spanned it and were dominant at 160-218 and 743-854. Compared with day 0, the breadth and depth of the Spike-specific TCR repertoire rose significantly after two doses of AZD1222. All repertoire sampling was performed exclusively after the peak T cell response.

The V gene is TRBV7-2, the J gene TRBJ2-1; tentative D call: TRBD2 (5 bases). This material consisted of peripheral blood, taken on day 0 of AZD1222 vaccination. The source of this sequence is an adult in good health. In DNA form, the CDR3 reads TGTGCCAGCAGCTTACGGGATTCTGAGCAGTTCTTC. It specifies CASSLRDSEQFF. Drawing the rest from reference TRBV7-2 and TRBJ2-1, the complete variable domain is GAGVSQSPSNKVTEKGKDVELRCDPISGHTALYWYRQSLGQGLEFLIYFQGNSAPDKSGLPSDRFSAERTGGSVSTLTIQRTQQEDSAVYLCASSLRDSEQFFGPGTRLTVL.